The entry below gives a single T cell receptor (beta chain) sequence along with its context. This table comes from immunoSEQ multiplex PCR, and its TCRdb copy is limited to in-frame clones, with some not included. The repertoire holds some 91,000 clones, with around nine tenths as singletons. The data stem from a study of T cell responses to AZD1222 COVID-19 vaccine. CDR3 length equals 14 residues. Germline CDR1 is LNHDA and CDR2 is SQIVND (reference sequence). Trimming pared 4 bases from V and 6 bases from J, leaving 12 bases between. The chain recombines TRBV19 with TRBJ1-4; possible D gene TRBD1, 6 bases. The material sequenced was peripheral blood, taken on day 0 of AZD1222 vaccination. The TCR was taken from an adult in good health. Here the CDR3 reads CASSSRGLYEKLFF. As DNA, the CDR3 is TGTGCCAGTAGTAGCAGGGGACTTTATGAAAAACTGTTTTTT.